This TCR beta chain was recorded in a study of T-cell memory formation after mild COVID-19. Overall study context: Most TCR clusters belonged to a single donor. Notes on the study in general: Balance between CD4 and CD8 was seen in clones contracting day 15 to 85, and a CD4+ lean was seen in later expanders. A subset of responding clones appeared in pre-infection memory, suggesting cross-reactive memory joined.

Germline-derived CDR1 and CDR2 are KGHSH and LQKENI. This CDR3 contains 13 residues. Trimming took 2 bases from V and 7 from J, leaving 6 bases between them. Notes on this clonotype: Its antigen is not known.

TCRdb re-derived calls from the 5' RACE reads in MiXCR, one entry per CDR3 protein. This sample has approximately 340,000 distinct CDR3 sequences, with 13% found just once. This sequence originates from a man aged 18 to 29 who had mild COVID-19 (a few samples of this study predate the infection). Cell type and time point are not known. The J gene is TRBJ1-6, the V gene TRBV18; no reliable D call. The specimen was PBMCs or a T cell subset sorted from them (not recorded which). CDR3 loop: CASSPRENSPLHF. The CDR3 DNA sequence: TGTGCCAGCTCACCAAGAGAGAATTCACCCCTCCACTTT. The full variable domain, with the rest looked up from reference TRBV18 and TRBJ1-6, is NAGVMQNPRHLVRRRGQEARLRCSPMKGHSHVYWYRQLPEEGLKFMVYLQKENIIDESGMPKERFSAEFPKEGPSILRIQQVVRGDSAAYFCASSPRENSPLHFGNGTRLTVT.